This T cell receptor beta chain came from a study of blood T cell repertoires in COVID-19. Cohorts were determined from participant-reported clinical history. Either two negative PCRs, clearance, or symptom resolution qualified Cohort 3 donors as recovered. This CDR3 comprises 13 residues. Germline CDR1 is LNHDA and CDR2 is SQIVND (reference sequence). Trimming left V 10 bases short and J 5 bases short, with 17 bases between. How the authors handled the data: Amplification of reference gene primers was used by the study to estimate nucleated cell counts. TCRdb's copy holds only in-frame clones and misses some; the assay was immunoSEQ multiplex PCR. The DNA gave D and trimming, while V, J and clone size come from that table. The table shows approximately 440,000 clones, with around 90% occurring only once.

V usage is TRBV19 and J usage is TRBJ1-2, with D possibly being TRBD1 (5 bases). This clonotype was sampled from a woman under 30 who had recovered from COVID-19. The sample consisted of PBMCs or T cells enriched from blood (not recorded which). The DNA of the CDR3 is TGTGCCACCCGCCTGGCAGGGAAATATGGCTACACCTTC. Protein sequence: CATRLAGKYGYTF.